This T cell receptor (beta chain) was retrieved from a study of blood T cell repertoires in COVID-19. About the study: Sites across the United States, Italy and Spain contributed samples from acute and convalescent COVID-19. Sample material is recorded as cDNA or gDNA derived from T cells, B-cell-depleted T cells, or PBMCs.

In this sample, this clone turned up once. Per the authors' pipeline: Amplification of reference gene primers was used by the study to estimate nucleated cell counts. Measured with immunoSEQ multiplex PCR; TCRdb has only the in-frame clones, and not every one. The V and J calls and the clone size are those of that table, but D and trimming were determined from the DNA. Among over 85,000 clones, more than 75% were seen once, and the ten largest hold around 4.5%. The CDR3 has 12 amino acids. V was clipped by 2 bases and J by 4 bases, with 6 bases between them. Germline CDR1 and CDR2: SGHAT and FQDESV (reference sequence).

The TCR sequence derives from a human donor in a cohort sampled during active COVID-19. Sequenced material: peripheral blood. The rearrangement uses TRBV11-1 and TRBJ2-7, with D maybe TRBD2 (5 bases). This CDR3 is CASSLRGYEQYF. In DNA, the CDR3 is TGTGCCAGCAGCTTACGGGGATACGAGCAGTACTTC.